This record looks at one T cell receptor (beta chain) sequence and its context. Per-base quality was not reported, and no clone a single base away is much larger than it. The data belong to a study of T cells after yellow fever vaccination (dated by TCRdb to between 2018 and 2020). Context from the whole study: Using CD3, CD45RA, CCR7 and CD95 staining, memory subsets (EM, EMRA, CM and Tscm) were sorted on a BD FACS Aria III. The SMART-Seq v4 Ultra Low Input RNA kit was used to prepare libraries from fractions with low cell numbers. To follow T-cell clones before and after both primary and booster YFV17D yellow fever vaccination, bulk TCR alpha and beta repertoires underwent longitudinal sequencing. Two healthy male donors, one aged 18 to 30 and one aged 30 to 39 years, made up the cohort. Blood was collected at multiple timepoints before and after primary and secondary immunization, and bulk PBMC replicates and cell subsets were isolated. Sorting of memory subsets took place on days 0, 15 and 45 and at 18 months after primary vaccination, as well as on days 0, 15 and 45 after the 30-year booster.

Synthesis of TCR cDNA relied on 5'RACE template switching, a step that introduced a universal primer site along with unique molecular identifiers. Priming for cDNA synthesis came from both the TCR alpha and TCR beta constant segments. Two PCR steps were used to amplify libraries, with sample barcodes and sequencing adapters being added in the second step. Sequencing of libraries was done on Illumina HiSeq 2500 (2x100 bp) or NovaSeq (2x150 bp). As for the original processing: Reads were demultiplexed and collapsed into UMI consensus sequences with MIGEC, and V(D)J alignment was performed with MiXCR. Using edgeR on replicate PBMC samples, clonotypes were called vaccine-responding if FDR was below 0.01 and the log2 fold change was above 5 up to day 15. Each bulk clonotype was labeled CD4 or CD8 based on which sequenced repertoire, CD4 or CD8, contained the clonotype at higher abundance. To estimate how each clone was distributed across memory phenotypes, clonotype frequencies in memory subsets were weighted by FACS-sorted cell numbers. TCRdb trimmed public reads at Q25 via fastp, called clones via MiXCR and kept in-frame beta chains. Every distinct CDR3 protein forms one entry, paired with its most common genes and DNA. V and J calls and clone size were set by TCRdb, not the authors. For this sample the table gives over 35,000 distinct CDR3 sequences, of which 5% to 7% were detected only once. Under 11% of the sample is taken by the ten largest.

The CDR3 goes from the cysteine to the phenylalanine over 17 residues. Just CDR3 DNA is preserved here, 51 bases in frame from base 1. Relative to germline, V is missing 4 bases and J is missing 6 bases, with 12 bases of the junction outside any gene match. CDR1 and CDR2 (SGHRS, YFSETQ) derive from the germline V gene. The treatment or condition label here, explained by the study, means: live attenuated yellow fever vaccine strain. PBMCs were isolated from peripheral blood using a standard Ficoll-Paque protocol. For sorted memory subsets, RNA extraction was done with the RNeasy Micro Kit. Summary of the overall study and its limitations: A small share of clonotypes was detected in both CD4 and CD8 compartments, with the overlap likely arising from convergent recombination. Most clones expanded after primary vaccination were re-detected after the booster (almost 97% of CD4 and more than 70% of CD8), suggesting broad memory maintenance. On day 0, almost all vaccine-responding clonotypes were found to be below detection in the sorted memory subsets. Compared with the primary T-cell response, the secondary T-cell response was weaker but faster, peaking on day 5 rather than day 15. Because the study included only two donors, the extent to which the findings can be generalized is limited. Computational filtering was required because FACS-sorted repertoires could contain abundant contaminating clonotypes from the bulk population.

The sequence links TRBV5-1 to TRBJ2-1; 11 junctional bases match TRBD2. This TCR came from a man aged 30 to 45 who received the YFV17D yellow fever vaccine. The source was PBMCs, either bulk or a sorted T-cell subset (CD4+, CD8+, memory, or dextramer-sorted; not recorded which), collected 45 days after the yellow fever booster vaccination. CDR3 region: CASSGLGLAGGVNEQFF. The base sequence is TGCGCCAGCAGCGGGCTAGGGCTAGCGGGGGGTGTCAATGAGCAGTTCTTC.